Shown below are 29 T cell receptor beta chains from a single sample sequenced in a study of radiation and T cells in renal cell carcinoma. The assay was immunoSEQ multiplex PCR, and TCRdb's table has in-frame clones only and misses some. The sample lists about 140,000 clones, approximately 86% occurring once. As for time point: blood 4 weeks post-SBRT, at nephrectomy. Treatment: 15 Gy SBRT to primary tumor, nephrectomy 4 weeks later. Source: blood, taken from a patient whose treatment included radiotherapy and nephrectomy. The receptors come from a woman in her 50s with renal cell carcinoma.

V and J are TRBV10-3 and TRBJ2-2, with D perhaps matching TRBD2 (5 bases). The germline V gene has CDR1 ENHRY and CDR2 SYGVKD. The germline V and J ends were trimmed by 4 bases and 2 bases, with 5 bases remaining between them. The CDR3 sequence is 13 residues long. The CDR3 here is CAISGTNTGELFF. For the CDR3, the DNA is TGTGCCATCAGTGGGACTAACACCGGGGAGCTGTTTTTT.

The CDR3 loop reads CASSRLIGDHSNQPQHF. The CDR3 region has the DNA TGTGCCAGCAGCCGTTTAATCGGAGATCATAGCAATCAGCCCCAGCATTTT. The chain joins TRBV21-1 to TRBJ1-5. TRBV21-1 corresponds to a pseudogene. This CDR3 spans 17 amino acids.

CDR3 region: CASSLLGQGRYEQYF. The CDR3 DNA reads as TGTGCCAGCAGCTTACTCGGACAGGGGAGATACGAGCAGTACTTC. The V gene is TRBV11-2, the J gene TRBJ2-7; 9 bases fit TRBD1. Trimming cost V 2 bases and J 4 bases; bases outside gene matches: 6. Germline CDR1 reads SGHAT; CDR2 reads FQNNGV. The CDR3 covers 15 residues.

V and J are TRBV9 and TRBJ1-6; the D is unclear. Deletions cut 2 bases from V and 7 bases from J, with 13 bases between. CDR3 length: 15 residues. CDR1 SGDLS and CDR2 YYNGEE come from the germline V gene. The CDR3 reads CASSVDPQRNSPLHF. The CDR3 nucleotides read TGTGCCAGCAGCGTGGATCCCCAGCGGAATTCACCCCTCCACTTT.

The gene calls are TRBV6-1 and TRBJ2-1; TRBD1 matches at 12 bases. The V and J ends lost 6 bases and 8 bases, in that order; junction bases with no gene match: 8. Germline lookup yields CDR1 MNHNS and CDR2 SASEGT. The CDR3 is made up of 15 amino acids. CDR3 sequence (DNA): TGTGCCAGCAGCTTCGGGACAGGGGGCACGGATGAGCAGTTCTTC. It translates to CASSFGTGGTDEQFF.

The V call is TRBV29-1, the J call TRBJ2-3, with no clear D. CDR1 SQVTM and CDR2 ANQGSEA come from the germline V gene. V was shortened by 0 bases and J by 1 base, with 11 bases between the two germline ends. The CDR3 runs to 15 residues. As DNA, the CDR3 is TGCAGCGTTGAAGATAGGACCTGGGGCACAGATACGCAGTATTTT. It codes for CSVEDRTWGTDTQYF.

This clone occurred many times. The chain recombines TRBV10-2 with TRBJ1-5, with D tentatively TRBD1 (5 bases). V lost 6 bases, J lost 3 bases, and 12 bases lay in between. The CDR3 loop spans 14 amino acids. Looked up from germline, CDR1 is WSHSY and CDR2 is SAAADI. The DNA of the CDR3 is TGCGCCAGCAGGGCGGGGGTTGCCAATCAGCCCCAGCATTTT. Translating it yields CASRAGVANQPQHF.

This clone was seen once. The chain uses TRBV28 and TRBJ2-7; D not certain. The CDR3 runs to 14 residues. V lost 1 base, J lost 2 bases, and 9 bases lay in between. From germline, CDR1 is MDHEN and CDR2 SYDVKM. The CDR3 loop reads CASSLYGRAYEQYF. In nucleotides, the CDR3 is TGTGCCAGCAGTTTATACGGACGGGCCTACGAGCAGTACTTC.

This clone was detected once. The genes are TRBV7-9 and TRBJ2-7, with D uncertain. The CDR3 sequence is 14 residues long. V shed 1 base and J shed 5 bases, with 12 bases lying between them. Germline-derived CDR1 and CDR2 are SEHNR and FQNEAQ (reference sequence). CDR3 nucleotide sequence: TGTGCCAGCAGCTTAGATGGGTTCTCAAACGAGCAGTACTTC. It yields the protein CASSLDGFSNEQYF.

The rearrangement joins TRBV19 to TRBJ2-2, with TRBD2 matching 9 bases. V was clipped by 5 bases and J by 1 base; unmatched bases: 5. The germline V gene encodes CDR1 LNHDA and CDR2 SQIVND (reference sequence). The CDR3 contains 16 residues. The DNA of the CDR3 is TGTGCCAGTAGTGGTGGACTAGCGAAGAACACCGGGGAGCTGTTTTTT. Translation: CASSGGLAKNTGELFF.

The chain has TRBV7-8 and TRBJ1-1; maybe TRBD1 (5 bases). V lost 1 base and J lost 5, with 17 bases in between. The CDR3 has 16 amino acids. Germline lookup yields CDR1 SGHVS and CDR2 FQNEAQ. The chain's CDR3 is CASSLVGRGGGTEAFF. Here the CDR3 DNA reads TGTGCCAGCAGCTTAGTAGGCCGCGGGGGGGGAACTGAAGCTTTCTTT.

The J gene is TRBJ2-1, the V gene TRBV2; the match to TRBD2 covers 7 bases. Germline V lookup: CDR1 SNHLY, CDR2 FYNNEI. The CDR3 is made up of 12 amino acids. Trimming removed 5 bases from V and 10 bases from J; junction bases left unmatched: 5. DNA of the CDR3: TGTGCCAGCAGTTATCGACTAGCCGAGCAGTTCTTC. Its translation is CASSYRLAEQFF.

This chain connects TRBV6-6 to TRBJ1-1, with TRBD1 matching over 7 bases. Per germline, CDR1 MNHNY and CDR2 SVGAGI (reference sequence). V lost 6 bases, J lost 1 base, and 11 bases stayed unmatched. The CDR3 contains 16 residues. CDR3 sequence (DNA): TGTGCCAGCAGCCGAGAAAGGGGGACAGCGAACACTGAAGCTTTCTTT. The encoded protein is CASSRERGTANTEAFF.

CDR3 amino acids: CASSSSGRPDTQYF. DNA of the CDR3: TGCGCCAGCAGCTCTAGCGGGAGACCAGATACGCAGTATTTT. The chain couples TRBV10-1 to TRBJ2-3; 10 positions agree with TRBD2. Germline trimming cut 6 bases from V and 4 bases from J; bases unmatched to any gene: 4. The CDR3 has 14 residues. Germline CDR1 WNHNN, CDR2 SYGVQD (reference sequence).

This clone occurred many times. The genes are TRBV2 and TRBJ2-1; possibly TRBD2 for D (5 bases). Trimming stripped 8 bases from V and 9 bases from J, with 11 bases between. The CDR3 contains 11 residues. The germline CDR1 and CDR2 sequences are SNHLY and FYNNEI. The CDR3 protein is CASHLGGEQFF. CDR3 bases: TGTGCCAGCCATCTAGGAGGTGAGCAGTTCTTC.

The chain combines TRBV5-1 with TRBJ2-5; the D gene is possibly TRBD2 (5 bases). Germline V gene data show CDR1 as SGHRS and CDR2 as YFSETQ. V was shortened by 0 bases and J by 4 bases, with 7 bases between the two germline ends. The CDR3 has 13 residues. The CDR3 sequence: CASSLASGETQYF. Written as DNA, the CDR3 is TGCGCCAGCAGCTTGGCCAGCGGAGAGACCCAGTACTTC. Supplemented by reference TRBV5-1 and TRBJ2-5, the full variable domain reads KAGVTQTPRYLIKTRGQQVTLSCSPISGHRSVSWYQQTPGQGLQFLFEYFSETQRNKGNFPGRFSGRQFSNSRSEMNVSTLELGDSALYLCASSLASGETQYFGPGTRLLVL.

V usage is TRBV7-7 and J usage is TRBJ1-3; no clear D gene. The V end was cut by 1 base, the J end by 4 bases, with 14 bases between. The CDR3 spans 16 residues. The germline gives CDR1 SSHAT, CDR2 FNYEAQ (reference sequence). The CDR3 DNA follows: TGTGCCAGCAGCTTAGGTCCCCCGTGGCAGGGAAACACCATATATTTT. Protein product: CASSLGPPWQGNTIYF.

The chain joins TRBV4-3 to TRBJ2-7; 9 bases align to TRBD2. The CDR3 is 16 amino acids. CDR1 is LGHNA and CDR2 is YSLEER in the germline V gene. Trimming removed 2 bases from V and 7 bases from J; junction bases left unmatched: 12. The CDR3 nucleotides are TGCGCCAGCAGCCAAAATCCGGGACTAGCCCTTTTAGAGCAGTACTTC. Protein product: CASSQNPGLALLEQYF.

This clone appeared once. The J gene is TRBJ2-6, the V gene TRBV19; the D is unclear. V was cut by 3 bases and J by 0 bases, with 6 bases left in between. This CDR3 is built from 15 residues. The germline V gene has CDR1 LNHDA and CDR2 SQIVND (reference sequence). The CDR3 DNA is TGTGCCAGTAGTATGGGCCTCTCTGGGGCCAACGTCCTGACTTTC. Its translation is CASSMGLSGANVLTF.

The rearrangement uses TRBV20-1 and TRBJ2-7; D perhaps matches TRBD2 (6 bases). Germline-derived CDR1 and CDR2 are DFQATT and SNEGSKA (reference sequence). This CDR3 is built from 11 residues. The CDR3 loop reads CSCGGAYEQYF. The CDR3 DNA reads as TGCAGCTGTGGCGGGGCCTACGAGCAGTACTTC.

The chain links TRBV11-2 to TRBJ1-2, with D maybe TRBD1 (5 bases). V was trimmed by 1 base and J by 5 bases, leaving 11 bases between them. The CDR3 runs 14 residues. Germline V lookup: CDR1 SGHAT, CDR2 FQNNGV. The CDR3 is CASSLGGTEYGYTF. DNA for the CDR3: TGTGCCAGCAGCTTAGGCGGGACGGAATATGGCTACACCTTC.

The CDR3 protein is CASSEGGTYEQYF. Here the CDR3 DNA reads TGTGCCAGCAGTGAGGGGGGTACCTACGAGCAGTACTTC. The rearrangement links TRBV2 to TRBJ2-7; tentatively, D is TRBD2 (6 bases). CDR1 and CDR2 (germline): SNHLY, FYNNEI. This CDR3 region has 13 residues. Trimming took off 3 bases at V and 2 bases at J, with 8 bases between the two ends.

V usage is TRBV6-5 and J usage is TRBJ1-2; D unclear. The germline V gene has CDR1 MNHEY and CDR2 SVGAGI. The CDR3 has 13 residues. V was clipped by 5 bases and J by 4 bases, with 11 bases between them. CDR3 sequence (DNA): TGTGCCAGCAGTATGGAGGCTCTCTATGGCTACACCTTC. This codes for CASSMEALYGYTF.

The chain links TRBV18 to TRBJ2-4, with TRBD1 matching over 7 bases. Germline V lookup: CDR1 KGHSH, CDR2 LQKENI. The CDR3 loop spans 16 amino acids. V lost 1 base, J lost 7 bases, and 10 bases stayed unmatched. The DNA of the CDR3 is TGTGCCAGCTCACCACGGACAGGCCCGGTTGGGAACATTCAGTACTTC. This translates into CASSPRTGPVGNIQYF.

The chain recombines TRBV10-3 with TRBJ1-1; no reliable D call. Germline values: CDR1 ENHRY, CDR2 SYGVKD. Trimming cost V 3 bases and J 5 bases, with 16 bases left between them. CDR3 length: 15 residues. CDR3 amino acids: CAISDLNSLTTEAFF. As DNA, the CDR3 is TGTGCCATCAGTGACCTAAACAGCTTGACAACTGAAGCTTTCTTT.

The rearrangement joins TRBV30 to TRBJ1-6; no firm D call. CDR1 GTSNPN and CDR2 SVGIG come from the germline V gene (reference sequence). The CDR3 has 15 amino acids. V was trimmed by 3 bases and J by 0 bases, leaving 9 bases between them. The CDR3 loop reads CAWSGGGSYNSPLHF. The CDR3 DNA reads TGTGCCTGGAGCGGCGGTGGCTCCTATAATTCACCCCTCCACTTT.

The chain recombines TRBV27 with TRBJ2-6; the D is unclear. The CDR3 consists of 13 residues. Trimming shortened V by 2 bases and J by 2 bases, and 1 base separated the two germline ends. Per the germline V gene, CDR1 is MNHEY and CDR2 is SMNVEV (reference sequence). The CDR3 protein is CASSLTGANVLTF. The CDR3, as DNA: TGTGCCAGCAGTTTAACTGGGGCCAACGTCCTGACTTTC.

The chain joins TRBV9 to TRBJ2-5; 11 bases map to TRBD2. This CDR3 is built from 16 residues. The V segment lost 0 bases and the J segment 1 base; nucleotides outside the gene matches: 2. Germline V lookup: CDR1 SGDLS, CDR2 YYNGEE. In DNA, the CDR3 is TGTGCCAGCAGCGTAGGGGGACTAGCGGCCCAAGAGACCCAGTACTTC. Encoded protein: CASSVGGLAAQETQYF.

The CDR3 nucleotides read TGTGCCAGCAGCTTCTTAGTGACAGGGGGACAGACTGAAGCTTTCTTT. It translates to CASSFLVTGGQTEAFF. V gene TRBV5-6 combines with J gene TRBJ1-1; 9 bases align to TRBD1. In germline, CDR1 is SGHDT, CDR2 YYEEEE. The CDR3 covers 16 residues. V dropped 2 bases and J dropped 5; count of bases not matched to a gene: 10.